These T cell receptor beta chains were read from a single sample in a study of T cell responses to AZD1222 COVID-19 vaccine. Clones were read by immunoSEQ multiplex PCR, and TCRdb kept only the in-frame ones, dropping some. The sample holds some 150,000 clones; 90% are singletons and the top ten take more than 3.5%. Sequences were derived from peripheral blood, sampled 28 days after the second dose of the MenACWY control vaccine. The receptors derive from an adult who received the MenACWY meningococcal vaccine as a control. The CDR3 runs from the conserved cysteine through the conserved F or W. The listing skips clone size in some rows; elsewhere it reads once, few, many or a size class.

cdr3_aa clone_size v_call
CASKSGGVYGYTF . TRBV28
CASREAGPSPLHF . TRBV7-9
CASSARLAGEYNEQFF . TRBV7-9
CASSRQGMEDIQYF . TRBV7-2
CASSQESLGLRQFF few TRBV3-1/TRBV3-2
CASSHPRPGGSYEQYF . TRBV4-3
CASSVGQGVWNTIYF . TRBV9
CASGTVSGNTIYF few TRBV28
CATSSRQGRGYEQYF . TRBV15
CASSSDRVPPLHF . TRBV7-2
CASLKSGLWTGELFF . TRBV10-2
CASSADRYRAGETQYF . TRBV9
CASSSRGSGAYEQYF . TRBV28
CASSFPDGTGELFF . TRBV6-5
CASSMIKAGRNTEAFF . TRBV19
CASSQHDGPYEQYF . TRBV14
CASSPDRVSTDTQYF . TRBV28
CASSLEGLPSGYTF . TRBV28
CASQRREGWGTQYF once TRBV3-1/TRBV3-2
CASSTGTANSPLHF . TRBV6-5
CASSFSYEQYF . TRBV5-6
CSASRLADEQYF . TRBV20-1
CSVWRGGTSQETQYF . TRBV29-1
CASSSRQASRYNEQFF . TRBV7-9
CASSFPGLAGRAATDTQYF . TRBV5-1
CASSPQGPKIYEQYF . TRBV28
CASSLRVHYEQYF . TRBV5-8
CASRPGQGYEQYF . TRBV6-5
CASSVAAGRGAYNEQFF once TRBV9
CASSGGRVGDTQYF . TRBV10-1
CASSQDRGPIYGYTF . TRBV4-3
CASSYSISQGPSYEQYF . TRBV6-2/TRBV6-3
CASSHRDSRNEQFF . TRBV27
CATSVNSYGYTF once TRBV24-1
CASSPPLRPSSGNTIYF . TRBV28
CAISERGDYGYTF . TRBV10-3
CASSLGLAGGTETQYF . TRBV7-7
CASSESSGRANNEQFF . TRBV7-3
CASSFHLQETQYF . TRBV14
CAWSSRYEQYF . TRBV30
CASSPRDEQYF . TRBV18
CATSDLREGNEQFF . TRBV24-1
CASTHSTGELFF few TRBV30
CASSSRTGGYGYTF . TRBV11-2
CASSLGPSGDNEQFF . TRBV7-2
CASSERSRGFPGELFF . TRBV25-1
CASSVEPQRGDLYNEQFF few TRBV9
CASSPNVSPGINNEQFF once TRBV6-2/TRBV6-3
CASSLEWAGQRTDTQYF once TRBV7-2
CASSLLPPSNQPQHF . TRBV28
CASSGTGRAFF . TRBV2
CASSYRGTGGAETQYF . TRBV27
CASRLAGKEADTQYF . TRBV28
CAWSAQGSGELFF once TRBV30
CASSSPGTGIYEQYF . TRBV27
CASSHSGSLNTEAFF . TRBV4-2
CASAPQNQPQHF . TRBV27
CASSLGAGEETQYF . TRBV28
CASSLEGAANYGYTF . TRBV28